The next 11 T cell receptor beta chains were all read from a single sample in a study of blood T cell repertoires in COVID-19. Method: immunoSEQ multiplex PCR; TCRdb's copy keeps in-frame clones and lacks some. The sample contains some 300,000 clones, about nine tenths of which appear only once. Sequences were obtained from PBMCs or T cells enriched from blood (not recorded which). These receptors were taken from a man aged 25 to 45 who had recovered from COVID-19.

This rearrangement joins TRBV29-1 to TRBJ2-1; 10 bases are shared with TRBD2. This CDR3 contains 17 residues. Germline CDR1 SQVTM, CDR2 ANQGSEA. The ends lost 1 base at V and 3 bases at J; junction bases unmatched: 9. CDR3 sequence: CSVEVMASGSIYNEQFF. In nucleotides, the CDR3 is TGCAGCGTTGAAGTTATGGCTAGCGGGAGTATCTACAATGAGCAGTTCTTC.

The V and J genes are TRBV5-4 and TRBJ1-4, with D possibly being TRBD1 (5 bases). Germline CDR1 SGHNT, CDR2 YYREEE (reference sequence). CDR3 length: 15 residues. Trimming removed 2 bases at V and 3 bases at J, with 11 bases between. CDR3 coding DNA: TGTGCCAGCAGCTTCGTGCCAGGGCCTAATGAAAAACTGTTTTTT. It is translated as CASSFVPGPNEKLFF.

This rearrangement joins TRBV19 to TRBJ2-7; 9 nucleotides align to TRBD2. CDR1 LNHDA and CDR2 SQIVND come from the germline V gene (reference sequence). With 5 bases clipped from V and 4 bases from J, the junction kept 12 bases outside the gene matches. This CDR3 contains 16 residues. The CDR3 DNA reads TGTGCCAGTAGTGCCTTTAGCGGGAGTCGGGGATACGAGCAGTACTTC. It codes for CASSAFSGSRGYEQYF.

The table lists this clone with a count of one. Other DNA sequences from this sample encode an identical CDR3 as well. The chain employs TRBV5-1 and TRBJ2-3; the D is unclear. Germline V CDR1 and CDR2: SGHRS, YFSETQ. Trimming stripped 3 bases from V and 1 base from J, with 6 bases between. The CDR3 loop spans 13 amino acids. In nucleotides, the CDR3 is TGCGCCAGCAGCTCAGGCGGCACAGATACGCAGTATTTT. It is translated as CASSSGGTDTQYF.

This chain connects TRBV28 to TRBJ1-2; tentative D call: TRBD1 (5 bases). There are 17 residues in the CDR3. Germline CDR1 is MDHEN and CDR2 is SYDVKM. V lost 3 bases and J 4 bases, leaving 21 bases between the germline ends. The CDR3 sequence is CASSLTGGGEKLYGYTF. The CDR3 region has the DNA TGTGCCAGCAGTTTGACCGGCGGGGGGGAGAAACTCTATGGCTACACCTTC.

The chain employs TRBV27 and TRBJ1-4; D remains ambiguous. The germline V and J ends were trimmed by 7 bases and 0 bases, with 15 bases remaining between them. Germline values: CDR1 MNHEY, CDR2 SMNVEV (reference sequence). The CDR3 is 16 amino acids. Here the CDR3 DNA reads TGTGCCAGCAAAGGGCTTGAGGGTACAACTAATGAAAAACTGTTTTTT. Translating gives CASKGLEGTTNEKLFF.

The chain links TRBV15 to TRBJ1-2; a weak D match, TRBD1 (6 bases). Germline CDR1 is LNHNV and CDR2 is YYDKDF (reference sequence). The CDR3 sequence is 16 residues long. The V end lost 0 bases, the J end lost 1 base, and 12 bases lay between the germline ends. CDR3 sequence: CATSRDQGFGNYGYTF. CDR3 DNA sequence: TGTGCCACCAGCAGAGATCAGGGGTTTGGTAACTATGGCTACACCTTC.

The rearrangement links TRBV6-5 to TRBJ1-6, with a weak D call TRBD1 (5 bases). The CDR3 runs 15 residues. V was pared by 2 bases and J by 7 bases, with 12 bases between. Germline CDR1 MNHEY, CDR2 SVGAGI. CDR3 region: CASSYGVRGNSPLHF. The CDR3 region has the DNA TGTGCCAGCAGTTACGGGGTCCGGGGGAATTCACCCCTCCACTTT.

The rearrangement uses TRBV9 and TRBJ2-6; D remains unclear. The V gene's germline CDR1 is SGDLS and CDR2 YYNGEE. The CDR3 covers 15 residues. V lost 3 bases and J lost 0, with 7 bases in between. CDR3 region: CASSAVLSGANVLTF. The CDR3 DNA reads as TGTGCCAGCAGCGCGGTGCTCTCTGGGGCCAACGTCCTGACTTTC.

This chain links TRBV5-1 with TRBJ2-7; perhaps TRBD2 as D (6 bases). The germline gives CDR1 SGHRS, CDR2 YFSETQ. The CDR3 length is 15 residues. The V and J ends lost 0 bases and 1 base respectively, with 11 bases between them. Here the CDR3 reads CASSLGIGTSYEQYF. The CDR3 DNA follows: TGCGCCAGCAGCTTGGGAATTGGGACTTCCTACGAGCAGTACTTC.

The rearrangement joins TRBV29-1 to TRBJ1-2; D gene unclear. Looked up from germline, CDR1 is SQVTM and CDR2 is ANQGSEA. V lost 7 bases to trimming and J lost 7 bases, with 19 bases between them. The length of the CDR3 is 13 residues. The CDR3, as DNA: TGCAGCGCCGACCTTCAACAGAAACTTGGCTACACCTTC. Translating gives CSADLQQKLGYTF.